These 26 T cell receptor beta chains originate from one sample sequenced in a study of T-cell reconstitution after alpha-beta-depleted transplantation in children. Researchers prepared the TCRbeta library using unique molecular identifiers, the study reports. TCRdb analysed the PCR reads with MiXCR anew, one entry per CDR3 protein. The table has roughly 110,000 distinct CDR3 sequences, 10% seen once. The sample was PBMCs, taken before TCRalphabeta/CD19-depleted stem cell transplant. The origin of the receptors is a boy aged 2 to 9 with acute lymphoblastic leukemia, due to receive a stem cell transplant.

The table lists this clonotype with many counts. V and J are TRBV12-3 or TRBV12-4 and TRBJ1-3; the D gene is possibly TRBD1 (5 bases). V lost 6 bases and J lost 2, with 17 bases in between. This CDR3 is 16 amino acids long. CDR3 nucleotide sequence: TGTGCCAGCAGCCCAGCCGTTGGGGGAGCTGGAAACACCATATATTTT. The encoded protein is CASSPAVGGAGNTIYF.

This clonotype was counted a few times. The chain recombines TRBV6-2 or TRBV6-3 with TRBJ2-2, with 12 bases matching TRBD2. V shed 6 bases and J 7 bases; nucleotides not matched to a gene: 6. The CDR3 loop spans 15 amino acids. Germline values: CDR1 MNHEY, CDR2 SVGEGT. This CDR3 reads CASSVTSGSVGELFF. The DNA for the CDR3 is TGTGCCAGCAGCGTGACTAGCGGGAGCGTCGGGGAGCTGTTTTTT.

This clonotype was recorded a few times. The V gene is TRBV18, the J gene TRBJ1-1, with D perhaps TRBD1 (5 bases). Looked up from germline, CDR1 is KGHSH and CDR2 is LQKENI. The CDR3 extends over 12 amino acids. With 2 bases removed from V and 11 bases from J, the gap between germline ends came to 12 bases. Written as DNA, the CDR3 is TGTGCCAGCTCACCAACGGGGGGAGAGGCTTTCTTT. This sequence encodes CASSPTGGEAFF.

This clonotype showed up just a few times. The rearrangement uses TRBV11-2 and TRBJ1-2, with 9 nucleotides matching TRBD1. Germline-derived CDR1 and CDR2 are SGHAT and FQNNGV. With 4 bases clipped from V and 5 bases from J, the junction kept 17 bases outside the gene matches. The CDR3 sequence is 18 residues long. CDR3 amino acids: CASSSTSWTGASLYGYTF. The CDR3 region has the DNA TGTGCCAGCAGCTCAACCTCTTGGACAGGGGCCAGCCTTTATGGCTACACCTTC.

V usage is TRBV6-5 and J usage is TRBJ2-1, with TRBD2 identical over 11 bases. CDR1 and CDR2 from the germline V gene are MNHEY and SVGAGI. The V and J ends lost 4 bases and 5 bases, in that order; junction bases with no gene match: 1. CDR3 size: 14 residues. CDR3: CASSSTSGNNEQFF. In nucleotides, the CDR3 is TGTGCCAGCAGTTCGACTAGCGGGAACAATGAGCAGTTCTTC.

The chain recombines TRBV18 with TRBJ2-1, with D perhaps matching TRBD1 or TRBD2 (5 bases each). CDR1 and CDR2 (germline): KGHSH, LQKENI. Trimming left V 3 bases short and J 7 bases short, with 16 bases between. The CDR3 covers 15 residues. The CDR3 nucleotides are TGTGCCAGCTCACCGTCGAGGGGAGTGCCGAATGAGCAGTTCTTC. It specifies CASSPSRGVPNEQFF.

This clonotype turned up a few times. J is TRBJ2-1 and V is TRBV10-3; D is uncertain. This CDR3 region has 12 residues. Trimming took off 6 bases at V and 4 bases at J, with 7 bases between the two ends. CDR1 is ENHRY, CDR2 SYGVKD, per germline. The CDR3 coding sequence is TGTGCCATCAGGGGCGATTACAATGAGCAGTTCTTC. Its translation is CAIRGDYNEQFF.

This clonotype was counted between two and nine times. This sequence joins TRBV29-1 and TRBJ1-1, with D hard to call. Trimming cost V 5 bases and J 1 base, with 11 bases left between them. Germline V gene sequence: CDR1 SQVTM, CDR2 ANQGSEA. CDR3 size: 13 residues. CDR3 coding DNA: TGCAGCGTTCCGCGCAGCGCGAACACTGAAGCTTTCTTT. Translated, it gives CSVPRSANTEAFF.

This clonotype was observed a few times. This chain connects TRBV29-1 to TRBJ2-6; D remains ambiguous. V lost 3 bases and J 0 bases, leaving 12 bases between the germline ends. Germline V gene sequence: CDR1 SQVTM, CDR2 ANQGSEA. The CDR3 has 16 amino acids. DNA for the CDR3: TGCAGCGTTGAGTTCCCGGACCACTCTGGGGCCAACGTCCTGACTTTC. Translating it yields CSVEFPDHSGANVLTF.

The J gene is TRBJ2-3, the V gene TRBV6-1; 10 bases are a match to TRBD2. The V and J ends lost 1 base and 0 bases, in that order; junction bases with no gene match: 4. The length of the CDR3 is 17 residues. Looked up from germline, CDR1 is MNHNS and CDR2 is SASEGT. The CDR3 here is CASSEVLAGLSTDTQYF. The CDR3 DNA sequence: TGTGCCAGCAGTGAAGTACTAGCGGGATTAAGCACAGATACGCAGTATTTT.

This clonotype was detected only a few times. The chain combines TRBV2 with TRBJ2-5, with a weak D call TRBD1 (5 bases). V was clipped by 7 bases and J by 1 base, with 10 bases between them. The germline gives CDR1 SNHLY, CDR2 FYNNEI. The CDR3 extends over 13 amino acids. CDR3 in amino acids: CASISTVQETQYF. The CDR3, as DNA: TGTGCCAGCATTTCGACAGTCCAAGAGACCCAGTACTTC. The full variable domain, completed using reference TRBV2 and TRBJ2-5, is EPEVTQTPSHQVTQMGQEVILRCVPISNHLYFYWYRQILGQKVEFLVSFYNNEISEKSEIFDDQFSVERPDGSNFTLKIRSTKLEDSAMYFCASISTVQETQYFGPGTRLLVL.

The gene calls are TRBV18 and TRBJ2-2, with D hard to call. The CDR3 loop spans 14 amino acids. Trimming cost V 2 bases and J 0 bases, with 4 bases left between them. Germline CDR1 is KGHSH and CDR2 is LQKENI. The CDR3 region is CASSPWANTGELFF. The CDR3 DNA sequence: TGTGCCAGCTCACCATGGGCGAACACCGGGGAGCTGTTTTTT.

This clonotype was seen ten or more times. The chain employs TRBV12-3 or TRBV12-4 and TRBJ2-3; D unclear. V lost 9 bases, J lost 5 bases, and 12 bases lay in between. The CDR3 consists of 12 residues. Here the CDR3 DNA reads TGTGCCAGTCTTGGACCGGGAGATACGCAGTATTTT. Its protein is CASLGPGDTQYF.

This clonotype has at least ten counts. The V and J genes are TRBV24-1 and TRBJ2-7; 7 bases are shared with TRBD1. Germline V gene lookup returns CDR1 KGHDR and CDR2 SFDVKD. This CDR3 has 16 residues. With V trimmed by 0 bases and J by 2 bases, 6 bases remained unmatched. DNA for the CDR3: TGTGCCACCAGTGATTTGAGGTCAGGGGGTACCTACGAGCAGTACTTC. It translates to CATSDLRSGGTYEQYF.

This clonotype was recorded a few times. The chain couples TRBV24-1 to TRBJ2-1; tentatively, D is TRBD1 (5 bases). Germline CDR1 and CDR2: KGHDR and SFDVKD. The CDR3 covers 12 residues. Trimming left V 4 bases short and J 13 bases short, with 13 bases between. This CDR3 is CATSDLKGVQFF. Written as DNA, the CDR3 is TGTGCCACCAGTGACCTTAAAGGGGTTCAGTTCTTC.

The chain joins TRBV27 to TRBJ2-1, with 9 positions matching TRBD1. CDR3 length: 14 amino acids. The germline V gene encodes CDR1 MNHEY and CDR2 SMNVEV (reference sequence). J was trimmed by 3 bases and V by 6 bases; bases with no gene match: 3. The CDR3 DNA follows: TGTGCCAGCAGACGGGACAGGGTCTACAATGAGCAGTTCTTC. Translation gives CASRRDRVYNEQFF.

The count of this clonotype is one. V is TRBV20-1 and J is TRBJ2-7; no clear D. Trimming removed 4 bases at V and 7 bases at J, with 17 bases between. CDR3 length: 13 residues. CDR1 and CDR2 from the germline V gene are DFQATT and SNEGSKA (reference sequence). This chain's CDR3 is CSATYRTLWEQYF. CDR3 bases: TGCAGTGCTACCTACCGGACCCTGTGGGAGCAGTACTTC.

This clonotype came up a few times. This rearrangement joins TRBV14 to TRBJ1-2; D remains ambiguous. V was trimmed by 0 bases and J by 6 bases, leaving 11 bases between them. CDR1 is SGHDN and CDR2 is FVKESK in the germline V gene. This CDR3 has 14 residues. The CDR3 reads CASSQERAPNGYTF. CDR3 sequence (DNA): TGTGCCAGCAGCCAAGAGAGAGCGCCTAATGGCTACACCTTC.

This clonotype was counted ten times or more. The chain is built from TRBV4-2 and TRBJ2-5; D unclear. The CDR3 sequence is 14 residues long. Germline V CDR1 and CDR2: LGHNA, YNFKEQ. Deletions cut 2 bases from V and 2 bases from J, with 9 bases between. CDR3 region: CASSQYVGQETQYF. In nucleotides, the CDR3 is TGTGCCAGCAGCCAATATGTGGGACAAGAGACCCAGTACTTC.

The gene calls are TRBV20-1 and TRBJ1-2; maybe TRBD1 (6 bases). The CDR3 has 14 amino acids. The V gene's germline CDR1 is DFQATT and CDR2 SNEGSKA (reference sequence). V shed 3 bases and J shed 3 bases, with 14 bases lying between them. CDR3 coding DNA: TGCAGTGCTAGCGAATTACAGGGTGACTATGGCTACACCTTC. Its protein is CSASELQGDYGYTF.

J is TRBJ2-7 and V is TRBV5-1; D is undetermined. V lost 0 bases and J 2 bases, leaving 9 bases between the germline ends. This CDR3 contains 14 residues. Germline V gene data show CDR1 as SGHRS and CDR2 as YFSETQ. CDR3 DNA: TGCGCCAGCAGCTTGGTCGTTACCCCCTACGAGCAGTACTTC. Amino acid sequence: CASSLVVTPYEQYF.

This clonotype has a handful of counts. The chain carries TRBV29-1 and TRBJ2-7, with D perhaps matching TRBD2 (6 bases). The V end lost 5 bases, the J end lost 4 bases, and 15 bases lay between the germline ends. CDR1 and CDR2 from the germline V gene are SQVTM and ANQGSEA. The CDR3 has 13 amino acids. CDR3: CSVQFGSRYEQYF. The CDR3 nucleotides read TGCAGCGTTCAGTTCGGGAGTAGATACGAGCAGTACTTC.

CDR3 sequence: CASSLGFRSPNTGELFF. The CDR3 DNA sequence: TGTGCCAGCAGTTTGGGGTTCAGGAGTCCGAACACCGGGGAGCTGTTTTTT. This chain connects TRBV12-3 or TRBV12-4 to TRBJ2-2, with D unclear. The V end lost 3 bases, the J end lost 0 bases, and 14 bases lay between the germline ends. The CDR3 sequence is 17 residues long.

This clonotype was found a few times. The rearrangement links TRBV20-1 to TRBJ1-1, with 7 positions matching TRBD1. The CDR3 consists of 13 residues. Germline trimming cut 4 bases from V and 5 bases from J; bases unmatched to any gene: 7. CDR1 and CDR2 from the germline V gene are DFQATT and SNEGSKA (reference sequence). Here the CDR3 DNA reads TGCAGTGCTAAAACAGGGGCGGGAACTGAAGCTTTCTTT. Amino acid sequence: CSAKTGAGTEAFF.

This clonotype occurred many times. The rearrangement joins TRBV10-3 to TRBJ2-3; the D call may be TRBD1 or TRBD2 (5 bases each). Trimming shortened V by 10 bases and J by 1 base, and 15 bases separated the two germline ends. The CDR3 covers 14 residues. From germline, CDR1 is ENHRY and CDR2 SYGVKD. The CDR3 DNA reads TGTGCCACCAGGGACGGAGGAGGCACAGATACGCAGTATTTT. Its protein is CATRDGGGTDTQYF.

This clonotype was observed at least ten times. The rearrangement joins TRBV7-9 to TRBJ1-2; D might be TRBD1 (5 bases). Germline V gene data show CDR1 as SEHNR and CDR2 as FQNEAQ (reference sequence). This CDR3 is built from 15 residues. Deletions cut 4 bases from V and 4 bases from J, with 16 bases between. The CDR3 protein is CASSSHPGSGYGYTF. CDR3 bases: TGTGCCAGCAGCTCCCACCCAGGGTCAGGCTATGGCTACACCTTC.